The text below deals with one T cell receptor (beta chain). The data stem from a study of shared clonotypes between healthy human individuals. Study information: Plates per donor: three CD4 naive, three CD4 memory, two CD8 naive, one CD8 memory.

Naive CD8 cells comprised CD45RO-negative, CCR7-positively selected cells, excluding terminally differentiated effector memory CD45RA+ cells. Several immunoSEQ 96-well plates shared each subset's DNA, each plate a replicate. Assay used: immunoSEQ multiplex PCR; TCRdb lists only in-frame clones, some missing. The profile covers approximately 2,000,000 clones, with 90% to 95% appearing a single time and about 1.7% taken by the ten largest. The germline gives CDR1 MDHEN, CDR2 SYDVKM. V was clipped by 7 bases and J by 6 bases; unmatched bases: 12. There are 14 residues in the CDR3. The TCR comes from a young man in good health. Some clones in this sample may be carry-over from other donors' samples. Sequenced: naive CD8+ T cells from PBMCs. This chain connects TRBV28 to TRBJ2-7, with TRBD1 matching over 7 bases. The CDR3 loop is CASTPRGQRLEQYF. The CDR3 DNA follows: TGTGCCAGCACCCCACGGGGACAGAGACTCGAGCAGTACTTC.